This passage covers 23 T cell receptor beta chains from one sample sequenced in a study of identical twins. TCRdb re-called the 5' RACE reads through MiXCR, storing one row per CDR3 protein. The sample records 400,000 to 500,000 distinct CDR3 sequences, approximately 17% being singletons. The specimen sequenced was naive T cells sorted from blood. Receptor source: a man in his fifties in good health.

This clonotype has a handful of counts. This chain uses TRBV20-1 with TRBJ2-3, with D maybe TRBD2 (5 bases). CDR3 length: 12 residues. Germline CDR1 is DFQATT and CDR2 is SNEGSKA (reference sequence). Trimming stripped 0 bases from V and 12 bases from J, with 13 bases between. As DNA, the CDR3 is TGCAGTGCTAGAGATAAGGAGCGGCCCCAGTATTTT. Protein sequence: CSARDKERPQYF.

Remarks on this clonotype: The junction departs from germline at one end; a sequencing error may be responsible. The chain couples TRBV7-2 to TRBJ2-4; weak D call: TRBD2 (5 bases). CDR1 SGHTA and CDR2 FQGNSA come from the germline V gene. This CDR3 has 15 amino acids. CDR3 DNA: TGTGCCAGCAGCTTTGCGGGTTTTGGTACGAACATTCTGTACTTC. Translating it yields CASSFAGFGTNILYF.

The V call is TRBV6-1, the J call TRBJ2-3; TRBD2 matches at 10 bases. The CDR3 covers 17 residues. V was pared by 6 bases and J by 0 bases, with 9 bases of the junction left unmatched. Per the germline V gene, CDR1 is MNHNS and CDR2 is SASEGT. The CDR3 protein is CASRPPLAGASTDTQYF. The CDR3 coding sequence is TGTGCCAGCAGGCCTCCCCTAGCGGGGGCTAGCACAGATACGCAGTATTTT.

There are many counts of this clonotype. The chain links TRBV20-1 to TRBJ2-5; 10 bases are a match to TRBD1. The ends lost 6 bases at V and 4 bases at J; junction bases unmatched: 8. In germline, CDR1 is DFQATT, CDR2 SNEGSKA (reference sequence). This CDR3 region has 14 residues. CDR3 coding DNA: TGCAGTGCGAACCGGGACAGGGGAGCAGAGACCCAGTACTTC. Translation gives CSANRDRGAETQYF.

This clonotype has a count of ten or more. The chain is built from TRBV20-1 and TRBJ2-1, with 12 bases aligning to TRBD2. Germline CDR1 DFQATT, CDR2 SNEGSKA (reference sequence). The CDR3 is 15 residues long. V dropped 0 bases and J dropped 9; count of bases not matched to a gene: 6. The DNA of the CDR3 is TGCAGTGCTAGAGATCGACTAGCGGGAGTGGGTGAGCAGTTCTTC. Translation gives CSARDRLAGVGEQFF.

The table lists this clonotype with a few counts. Being one base from a much bigger clone, this may be a read error. This chain connects TRBV6-5 to TRBJ1-4; no reliable D call. There are 12 residues in the CDR3. V was pared by 6 bases and J by 0 bases, with 2 bases between. Germline V gene sequence: CDR1 MNHEY, CDR2 SVGAGI. The CDR3 DNA reads as TGTGCCAGCAGGGCAACTAATGAAAAACTGTTTTTT. It is translated as CASRATNEKLFF.

The CDR3 coding sequence is TGCAGTGCTGGCCGGCTCTCTGGAAACACCATATATTTT. Residues: CSAGRLSGNTIYF. V gene TRBV20-1 combines with J gene TRBJ1-3, with no clear D. This CDR3 has 13 residues. Germline values: CDR1 DFQATT, CDR2 SNEGSKA (reference sequence). V was trimmed by 5 bases and J by 0 bases, leaving 8 bases between them.

This clonotype was observed at least ten times. The J gene is TRBJ2-1, the V gene TRBV20-1, with TRBD2 matching 10 bases. Germline loops: CDR1 DFQATT, CDR2 SNEGSKA (reference sequence). The CDR3 has 15 residues. V dropped 1 base and J dropped 4; count of bases not matched to a gene: 4. The CDR3 DNA sequence: TGCAGTGCTAGAGGTACTAGCGGGACTTACAATGAGCAGTTCTTC. Translated: CSARGTSGTYNEQFF.

This clonotype was seen repeatedly, ten times or more. J is TRBJ2-5 and V is TRBV29-1; 10 bases are shared with TRBD1. V trimming: 4 bases; J trimming: 5 bases; junction bases outside the gene matches: 1. In germline, CDR1 is SQVTM, CDR2 ANQGSEA. This CDR3 has 12 amino acids. The CDR3 region is CSVGTGGETQYF. CDR3 nucleotide sequence: TGCAGCGTTGGGACAGGGGGTGAGACCCAGTACTTC.

The chain combines TRBV5-6 with TRBJ2-2, with no clear D. The germline V gene encodes CDR1 SGHDT and CDR2 YYEEEE. There are 16 residues in the CDR3. Between the trimmed V and J ends, which lost 0 bases and 0 bases, there was a span of 9 bases. CDR3 loop: CASSLVSTTNTGELFF. The CDR3 DNA sequence: TGTGCCAGCAGCTTGGTGTCGACAACGAACACCGGGGAGCTGTTTTTT.

The sample holds a few counts of this clonotype. The rearrangement joins TRBV4-2 to TRBJ2-7, with D perhaps matching TRBD2 (6 bases). The CDR3 is made up of 13 amino acids. CDR1 is LGHNA, CDR2 YNFKEQ, per germline. V lost 4 bases to trimming and J lost 5 bases, with 12 bases between them. The CDR3 sequence: CASSPFGGHEQYF. Written as DNA, the CDR3 is TGTGCCAGCAGCCCCTTCGGGGGTCACGAGCAGTACTTC.

This clonotype was picked up many times. The chain recombines TRBV4-2 with TRBJ2-1, with 12 bases fitting TRBD2. V shed 4 bases, J shed 9 bases, and the junction held 10 bases outside the gene matches. CDR1 is LGHNA and CDR2 is YNFKEQ in the germline V gene. The CDR3 runs 16 residues. This CDR3 is CASSRQLAGGQAEQFF. CDR3 DNA: TGTGCCAGCAGCCGGCAACTAGCGGGGGGACAGGCTGAGCAGTTCTTC.

This clonotype was seen at least ten times. V and J are TRBV20-1 and TRBJ1-6; D remains ambiguous. The CDR3 spans 14 residues. CDR1 is DFQATT and CDR2 is SNEGSKA in the germline V gene (reference sequence). Trimming pared 1 base from V and 6 bases from J, leaving 10 bases between. CDR3 region: CSARVEGGNSPLHF. CDR3 coding DNA: TGCAGTGCTAGAGTTGAAGGTGGTAATTCACCCCTCCACTTT.

The table lists this clonotype with a few counts. A read error is possible here, since a much larger clone lies one base away. The V call is TRBV5-6, the J call TRBJ2-4; D is perhaps TRBD1 or TRBD2 (5 bases each). There are 14 residues in the CDR3. CDR1 SGHDT and CDR2 YYEEEE come from the germline V gene. CDR3 protein: CASSTRDGKNIQCF. CDR3 nucleotide sequence: TGTGCCAGCAGCACCCGGGACGGAAAAAACATTCAGTGCTTC.

Here the CDR3 reads CASGTVREGTEAFF. Here the CDR3 DNA reads TGTGCCAGCGGGACAGTCCGGGAGGGCACTGAAGCTTTCTTT. The chain couples TRBV25-1 to TRBJ1-1, with 7 bases identical to TRBD1. In germline, CDR1 is MGHDK, CDR2 SYGVNS. J was trimmed by 4 bases and V by 8 bases; bases with no gene match: 10. The CDR3 extends over 14 amino acids. The whole variable domain, filled in from reference TRBV25-1 and TRBJ1-1, reads EADIYQTPRYLVIGTGKKITLECSQTMGHDKMYWYQQDPGMELHLIHYSYGVNSTEKGDLSSESTVSRIRTEHFPLTLESARPSHTSQYLCASGTVREGTEAFFGQGTRLTVV.

This rearrangement joins TRBV29-1 to TRBJ2-7, with D perhaps TRBD1 (6 bases). This CDR3 has 15 residues. The germline V and J ends were trimmed by 7 bases and 2 bases, with 21 bases remaining between them. Per germline, CDR1 SQVTM and CDR2 ANQGSEA. CDR3 nucleotides: TGCAGCGCCGATGTACAGGGCAGGAGCACCTACGAGCAGTACTTC. It codes for CSADVQGRSTYEQYF.

This clonotype appeared many times. This chain links TRBV6-2 or TRBV6-3 with TRBJ2-6; D gene unclear. The CDR3 loop spans 15 amino acids. CDR1 is MNHEY, CDR2 SVGEGT, per germline. V gave up 5 bases and J gave up 0 bases, with 8 bases separating them. The CDR3 bases are TGTGCCAGCAGTAAACAAAGCTCTGGGGCCAACGTCCTGACTTTC. It specifies CASSKQSSGANVLTF.

CDR3 bases: TGTGCCATCAGGACTGACGGGGGGGCCCCCGAGCAGTACTTC. It translates to CAIRTDGGAPEQYF. This chain connects TRBV10-3 to TRBJ2-7, with TRBD2 matching over 8 bases. The CDR3 has 14 amino acids. The trim removed 6 bases at V and 6 bases at J, leaving 10 bases unmatched. CDR1 is ENHRY and CDR2 is SYGVKD in the germline V gene.

V and J are TRBV3-1 and TRBJ2-1; 13 positions match TRBD2. Germline V CDR1 and CDR2: LGHDT, YNNKEL (reference sequence). This CDR3 is built from 16 residues. V was pared by 6 bases and J by 6 bases, with 8 bases of the junction left unmatched. This CDR3 reads CASRPPGLAGPNEQFF. In DNA form, the CDR3 reads TGTGCCAGCAGGCCACCGGGACTAGCGGGACCCAATGAGCAGTTCTTC.

This clonotype was picked up a small number of times. The chain carries TRBV20-1 and TRBJ2-3; tentative D call: TRBD2 (5 bases). The length of the CDR3 is 15 residues. Trimming removed 4 bases at V and 0 bases at J, with 14 bases between. CDR1 is DFQATT, CDR2 SNEGSKA, per germline (reference sequence). The CDR3 sequence is CSAIPRASSTDTQYF. CDR3 nucleotides: TGCAGTGCTATTCCGCGGGCCTCTAGCACAGATACGCAGTATTTT.

This clonotype was counted a few times. The chain carries TRBV6-1 and TRBJ2-7; TRBD1 agrees at 8 bases. CDR1 is MNHNS, CDR2 SASEGT, per germline. This CDR3 contains 14 residues. V dropped 8 bases and J dropped 3; count of bases not matched to a gene: 9. CDR3 sequence (DNA): TGTGCCAGCGGACAGACAGGGGCGAACTACGAGCAGTACTTC. Translating gives CASGQTGANYEQYF.

This clonotype has a count of ten or more. This chain links TRBV6-1 with TRBJ1-5, with D unclear. The CDR3 totals 13 residues. V dropped 3 bases and J dropped 3 bases, with 6 bases sitting between them. Germline CDR1 reads MNHNS; CDR2 reads SASEGT. The CDR3 loop reads CASSDSFNQPQHF. The DNA of the CDR3 is TGTGCCAGCAGTGACAGCTTCAATCAGCCCCAGCATTTT.

This clonotype was seen many times. The chain links TRBV2 to TRBJ2-5, with 7 bases aligning to TRBD1. This CDR3 is built from 13 residues. Looked up from germline, CDR1 is SNHLY and CDR2 is FYNNEI. The V segment lost 3 bases and the J segment 4 bases; nucleotides outside the gene matches: 2. The CDR3 spells CASSDRGTETQYF. Written as DNA, the CDR3 is TGTGCCAGCAGTGACAGGGGGACAGAGACCCAGTACTTC.